This TCR beta chain was identified in a study of blood T cell repertoires in COVID-19. Study summary: COVID-19 samples from acute and convalescent phases originated in the United States, Italy and Spain. In each case, the material was cDNA or gDNA derived from T cells, B-cell-depleted T cells, or PBMCs.

The CDR3 is 15 residues long. The germline CDR1 and CDR2 sequences are LNHNV and YYDKDF (reference sequence). V lost 0 bases, J lost 9 bases, and 8 bases stayed unmatched. Here immunoSEQ multiplex PCR was the method, and the copy in TCRdb shows in-frame clones only, minus some. The table has 60,000 or so clones, roughly 83% seen once. Material: peripheral blood. This TCR came from a young man with COVID-19, enrolled during active disease. J is TRBJ1-5 and V is TRBV15; 7 bases agree with TRBD1. DNA of the CDR3: TGTGCCACCAGCAGAGATTTAGGACAGGATTCGCCCCAGCATTTT. This translates into CATSRDLGQDSPQHF.